What follows is one TCR beta chain and its context. Its matching antigen is unknown. The entry originates in a study of OX40 agonist ivuxolimab in advanced cancers. Background on the study: Age averaged 60 years (range roughly 23 to 90), and more than 80% were male. The study reported partial responses in three patients: one hepatocellular carcinoma, two cutaneous melanoma. General observations from the study: At 0.1 to 3.0 mg/kg, CD4+ and CD8+ blood T cells expanded clonally by week 6.

Cycle 7 day 1, cycle 4 day 1, and baseline were the timepoints at which blood was sampled. Assay used: immunoSEQ multiplex PCR; TCRdb lists only in-frame clones, some missing. The sample includes some 44,000 clones, 80% of them seen just once. The trim removed 8 bases at V and 5 bases at J, leaving 4 bases unmatched. The germline gives CDR1 SNHLY, CDR2 FYNNEI. There are 13 residues in the CDR3. The chain has TRBV2 and TRBJ1-4; TRBD1 matches 8 bases. The clonotype originates from an adult with an advanced solid tumor such as melanoma, head and neck, liver or kidney cancer. Source: CD4+ or CD8+ T cells sorted from blood, taken in a trial of the OX40 agonist ivuxolimab. The CDR3 coding sequence is TGTGCCAGCCATAGACAGGGGAATGAAAAACTGTTTTTT. Its translation is CASHRQGNEKLFF.